This paragraph covers one T cell receptor (beta chain) sequence. Its antigen is as yet unknown. Data came from immunoSEQ multiplex PCR; TCRdb stores just in-frame clones and leaves some out. The sample has 70,000 to 95,000 clones; about 85% are singletons. This record belongs to a study of radiotherapy plus CTLA-4 blockade in lung cancer. Study-wide findings and caveats: Interferon-beta, together with early blood T cell clone dynamics, reportedly best predicted response. Following radiotherapy plus ipilimumab, tumor-derived TCR clones expanded in the blood.

The receptor comes from a human donor with non-small cell lung cancer that progressed on radiotherapy plus ipilimumab. The sequences come from peripheral blood, collected from a patient treated with radiotherapy plus ipilimumab.

Here the CDR3 DNA reads TGCAGCGCTCCGACAGGGAACTATGGCTACACCTTC. This encodes CSAPTGNYGYTF. V and J are TRBV29-1 and TRBJ1-2; 7 positions match TRBD1. The CDR3 is 12 residues long. The germline V gene has CDR1 SQVTM and CDR2 ANQGSEA. After removal of 7 bases from V and 2 bases from J, the junction contained 4 bases not matched to a gene.